The entry below gives a single TCR beta chain sequence along with its context. The antigen remains undetermined. The V and J ends lost 3 bases and 0 bases respectively, with 9 bases between them. The CDR3 totals 14 residues. Per the germline V gene, CDR1 is LNHNV and CDR2 is YYDKDF (reference sequence). This specimen belongs to a study of cytotoxic CD8 clonotypes in ibrutinib-treated CLL. Study-wide background: Following treatment for a median about 12 months, range 6 to 36, response samples were then taken.

General study results and limits: Clonality went up at ibrutinib response and then declined back toward baseline at progression. Pretreatment clonality was elevated relative to age-matched healthy donors and paralleled circulating CD8+ T-cell counts.

Method: immunoSEQ multiplex PCR; TCRdb's copy keeps in-frame clones and lacks some. The table lists around 310,000 clones, approximately 80% of them singletons. Sequencing used PBMCs, obtained before ibrutinib treatment. The sequence derives from a human donor with chronic lymphocytic leukemia. The rearrangement links TRBV15 to TRBJ2-7, with a tentative D call TRBD2 (6 bases). Here the CDR3 DNA reads TGTGCCACCAGCAGGGGAGGAGGCTCCTACGAGCAGTACTTC. Amino acid sequence: CATSRGGGSYEQYF.